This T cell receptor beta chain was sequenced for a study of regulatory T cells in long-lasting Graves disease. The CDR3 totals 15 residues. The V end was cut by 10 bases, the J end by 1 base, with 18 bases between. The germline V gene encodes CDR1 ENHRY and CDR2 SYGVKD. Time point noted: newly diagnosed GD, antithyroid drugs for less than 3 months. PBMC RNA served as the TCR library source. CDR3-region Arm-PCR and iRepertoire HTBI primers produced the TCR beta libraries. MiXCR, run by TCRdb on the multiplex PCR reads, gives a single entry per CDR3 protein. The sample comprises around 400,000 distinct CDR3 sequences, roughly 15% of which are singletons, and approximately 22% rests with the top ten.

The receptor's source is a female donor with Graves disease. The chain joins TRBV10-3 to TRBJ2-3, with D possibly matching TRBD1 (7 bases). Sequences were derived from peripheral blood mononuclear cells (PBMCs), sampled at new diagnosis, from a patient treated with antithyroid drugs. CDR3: CASRGRLEGTDTQYF. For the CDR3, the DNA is TGTGCCAGCAGGGGGAGACTAGAGGGCACAGATACGCAGTATTTT.